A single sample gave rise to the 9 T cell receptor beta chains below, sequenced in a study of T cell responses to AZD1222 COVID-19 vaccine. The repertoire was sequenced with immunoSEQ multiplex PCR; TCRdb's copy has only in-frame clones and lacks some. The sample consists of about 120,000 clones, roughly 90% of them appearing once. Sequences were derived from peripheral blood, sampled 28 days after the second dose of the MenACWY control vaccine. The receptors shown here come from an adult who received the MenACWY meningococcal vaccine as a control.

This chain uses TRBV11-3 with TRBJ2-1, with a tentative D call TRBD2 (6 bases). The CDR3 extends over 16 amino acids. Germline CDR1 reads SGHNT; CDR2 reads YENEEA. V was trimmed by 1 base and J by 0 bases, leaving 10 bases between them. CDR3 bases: TGTGCCAGCAGCTTAGGAGGGCGGGGCTCCTACAATGAGCAGTTCTTC. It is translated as CASSLGGRGSYNEQFF.

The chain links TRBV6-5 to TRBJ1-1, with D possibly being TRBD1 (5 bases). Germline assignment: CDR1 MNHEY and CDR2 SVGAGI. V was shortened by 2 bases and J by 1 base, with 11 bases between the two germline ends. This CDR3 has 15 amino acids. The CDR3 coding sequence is TGTGCCAGCAGTTACCGGGGACCGAAGAACACTGAAGCTTTCTTT. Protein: CASSYRGPKNTEAFF.

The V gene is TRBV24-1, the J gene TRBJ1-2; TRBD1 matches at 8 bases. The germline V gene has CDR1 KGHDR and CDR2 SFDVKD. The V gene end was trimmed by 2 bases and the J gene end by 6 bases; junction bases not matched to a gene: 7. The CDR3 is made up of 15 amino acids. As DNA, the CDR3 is TGTGCCACCAGTGATTCCCACAGGGGGGCCGATGGCTACACCTTC. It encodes CATSDSHRGADGYTF.

CDR3 DNA sequence: TGTGCCAGCTCACTAGGTCCGGGGAATGAAAAACTGTTTTTT. This codes for CASSLGPGNEKLFF. The V gene is TRBV18, the J gene TRBJ1-4; D is undetermined. Germline V CDR1 and CDR2: KGHSH, LQKENI. CDR3 size: 14 residues. Trimming removed 4 bases at V and 5 bases at J, with 11 bases between.

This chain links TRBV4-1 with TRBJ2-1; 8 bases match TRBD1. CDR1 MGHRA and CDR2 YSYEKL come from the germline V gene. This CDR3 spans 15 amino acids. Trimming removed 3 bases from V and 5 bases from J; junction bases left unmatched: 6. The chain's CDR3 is CASSHSGQVDNEQFF. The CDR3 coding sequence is TGCGCCAGCAGCCACTCGGGACAGGTGGACAATGAGCAGTTCTTC.

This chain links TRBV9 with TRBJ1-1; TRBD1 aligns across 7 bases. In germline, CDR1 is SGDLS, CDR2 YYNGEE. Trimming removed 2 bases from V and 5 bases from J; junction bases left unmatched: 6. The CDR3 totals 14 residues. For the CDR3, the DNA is TGTGCCAGCAGCGTGGGACAGAGCAGGACTGAAGCTTTCTTT. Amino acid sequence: CASSVGQSRTEAFF.

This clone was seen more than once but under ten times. The CDR3 spells CASSPQGTGELFF. CDR3 DNA: TGTGCCAGCTCACCACAGGGTACCGGGGAGCTGTTTTTT. The J gene is TRBJ2-2, the V gene TRBV18; D remains ambiguous. Trimming shortened V by 1 base and J by 5 bases, and 5 bases separated the two germline ends. The CDR3 contains 13 residues. Per germline, CDR1 KGHSH and CDR2 LQKENI.

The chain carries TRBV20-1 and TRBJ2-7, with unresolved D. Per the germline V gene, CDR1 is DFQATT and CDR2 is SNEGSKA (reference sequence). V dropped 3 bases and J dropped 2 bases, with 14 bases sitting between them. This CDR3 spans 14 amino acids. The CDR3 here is CSASGYYNTYEQYF. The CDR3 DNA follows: TGCAGTGCTAGTGGATACTATAATACCTACGAGCAGTACTTC.

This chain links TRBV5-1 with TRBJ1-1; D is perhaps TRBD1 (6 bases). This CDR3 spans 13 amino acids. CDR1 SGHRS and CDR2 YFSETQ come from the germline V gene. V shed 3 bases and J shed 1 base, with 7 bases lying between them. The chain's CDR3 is CASSSGQNTEAFF. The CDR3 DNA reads TGCGCCAGCAGCTCGGGACAGAACACTGAAGCTTTCTTT.